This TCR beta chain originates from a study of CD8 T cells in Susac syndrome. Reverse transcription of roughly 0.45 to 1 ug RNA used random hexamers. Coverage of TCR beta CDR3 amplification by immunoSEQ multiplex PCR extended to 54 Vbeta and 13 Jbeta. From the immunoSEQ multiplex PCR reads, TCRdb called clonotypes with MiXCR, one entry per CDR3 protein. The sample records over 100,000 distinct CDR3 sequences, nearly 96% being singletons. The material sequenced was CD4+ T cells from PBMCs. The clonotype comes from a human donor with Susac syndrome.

The CDR3: CSARTPEREQYF. CDR3 DNA sequence: TGCAGTGCTAGAACGCCGGAGCGCGAGCAGTACTTC. The rearrangement uses TRBV20-1 and TRBJ2-7; D not resolved. Germline CDR1 reads DFQATT; CDR2 reads SNEGSKA (reference sequence). This CDR3 has 12 residues. V dropped 2 bases and J dropped 6 bases, with 11 bases sitting between them.